Below, 16 T cell receptor beta chains from the same sample are listed, as sequenced in a study of blood T cell dynamics during melanoma immunotherapy. As to time point: pre-treatment baseline. Profiled with immunoSEQ multiplex PCR; TCRdb holds only in-frame clones, not every one. The sample has under 15,000 clones, 70% to 90% seen once; the top ten hold approximately 4.4%. The sequenced sample was blood, obtained from a patient treated with checkpoint blockade. The receptors were gathered from a human donor with melanoma.

V usage is TRBV18 and J usage is TRBJ1-1; D is perhaps TRBD1 (6 bases). Germline CDR1 KGHSH, CDR2 LQKENI. V was clipped by 6 bases and J by 5 bases, with 13 bases between them. The CDR3 runs 13 residues. The CDR3 nucleotides read TGTGCCAGCTCCTCGGGAGGGGGAACTGAAGCTTTCTTT. As protein: CASSSGGGTEAFF.

V gene TRBV7-3 combines with J gene TRBJ2-5; TRBD2 aligns across 7 bases. In germline, CDR1 is SGHTA, CDR2 FQGTGA. The CDR3 extends over 14 amino acids. Losses at the gene ends were 3 bases for V and 5 bases for J; bases not matched to a gene: 6. The CDR3 DNA sequence: TGTGCCAGCAGCTTCGGCGGGAGAGGCGAGACCCAGTACTTC. It is translated as CASSFGGRGETQYF.

J is TRBJ1-2 and V is TRBV6-6; 8 positions match TRBD1. V was pared by 6 bases and J by 3 bases, with 3 bases of the junction left unmatched. Germline lookup yields CDR1 MNHNY and CDR2 SVGAGI (reference sequence). The CDR3 sequence is 13 residues long. For the CDR3, the DNA is TGTGCCAGCAGCCCGACAGGGGACTATGGCTACACCTTC. As protein: CASSPTGDYGYTF.

CDR3: CASSQGPGNTQYF. The CDR3, as DNA: TGTGCCAGCAGCCAAGGACCAGGGAATACGCAGTATTTT. The chain is built from TRBV7-3 and TRBJ2-3; TRBD1 is a possible D gene (5 bases). Germline V lookup: CDR1 SGHTA, CDR2 FQGTGA. CDR3 length: 13 residues. Trimming removed 5 bases from V and 7 bases from J, with 13 bases in between. Looking up the rest from reference TRBV7-3 and TRBJ2-3 gives the full variable domain: GAGVSQTPSNKVTEKGKYVELRCDPISGHTALYWYRQSLGQGPEFLIYFQGTGAADDSGLPNDRFFAVRPEGSVSTLKIQRTERGDSAVYLCASSQGPGNTQYFGPGTRLTVL.

The gene calls are TRBV2 and TRBJ2-5; 10 bases align to TRBD2. The length of the CDR3 is 15 residues. CDR1 and CDR2 from the germline V gene are SNHLY and FYNNEI. J was trimmed by 2 bases and V by 3 bases; bases with no gene match: 3. Written as DNA, the CDR3 is TGTGCCAGCAGTGACCTACTAGCGGGGCAAGAGACCCAGTACTTC. This translates into CASSDLLAGQETQYF.

This chain connects TRBV6-1 to TRBJ2-2; TRBD1 or TRBD2 may be the D gene (6 bases each). The germline V gene encodes CDR1 MNHNS and CDR2 SASEGT. Deletions cut 11 bases from V and 0 bases from J, with 16 bases between. The CDR3 covers 15 residues. The DNA for the CDR3 is TGTGCCGGACGCCGAGGGGGGACGAACACCGGGGAGCTGTTTTTT. As protein: CAGRRGGTNTGELFF.

The chain carries TRBV5-8 and TRBJ1-3; D ambiguous. The germline gives CDR1 SGHTS, CDR2 YDEGEE. Trimming cost V 5 bases and J 0 bases, with 15 bases left between them. This CDR3 is built from 16 residues. The CDR3 coding sequence is TGTGCCAGCAGTTTGCGGGGTGGCGGCTCTGGAAACACCATATATTTT. As protein: CASSLRGGGSGNTIYF.

V gene TRBV9 combines with J gene TRBJ2-7, with 8 positions matching TRBD2. Losses at the gene ends were 1 base for V and 6 bases for J; bases not matched to a gene: 12. Germline V lookup: CDR1 SGDLS, CDR2 YYNGEE. CDR3 size: 16 residues. Here the CDR3 reads CASSVQGSGVKAEQYF. The CDR3 DNA sequence: TGTGCCAGCAGCGTACAAGGTAGCGGGGTAAAGGCCGAGCAGTACTTC.

The sample holds one count of this clone. This chain uses TRBV7-2 with TRBJ1-2; TRBD1 matches at 9 bases. Trimming cost V 5 bases and J 8 bases; bases outside gene matches: 6. Germline V lookup: CDR1 SGHTA, CDR2 FQGNSA. The CDR3 covers 13 residues. The CDR3 here is CASSRGQGNGYTF. Written as DNA, the CDR3 is TGTGCCAGCAGCCGGGGACAGGGAAACGGCTACACCTTC.

The chain carries TRBV18 and TRBJ2-6; no clear D. The germline V gene has CDR1 KGHSH and CDR2 LQKENI. The CDR3 is made up of 17 amino acids. V lost 6 bases to trimming and J lost 0 bases, with 15 bases between them. CDR3 coding DNA: TGTGCCAGCTCCGACGCGTCCAGCGTCTCTGGGGCCAACGTCCTGACTTTC. Its protein is CASSDASSVSGANVLTF.

In its sample, this clone was seen a few times. This sequence joins TRBV18 and TRBJ1-5; unclear D gene. The CDR3 length is 15 residues. Trimming removed 4 bases from V and 1 base from J, with 11 bases in between. Germline V gene data show CDR1 as KGHSH and CDR2 as LQKENI. DNA of the CDR3: TGTGCCAGCTCACGGTGGCAGCTGAGCAATCAGCCCCAGCATTTT. Translating it yields CASSRWQLSNQPQHF.

V and J are TRBV6-1 and TRBJ2-1, with D possibly being TRBD1 (7 bases). Germline V lookup: CDR1 MNHNS, CDR2 SASEGT. The CDR3 totals 14 residues. Trimming left V 5 bases short and J 0 bases short, with 8 bases between. The CDR3 sequence is CASSQGGSYNEQFF. The CDR3 DNA is TGTGCCAGCAGTCAGGGGGGCTCCTACAATGAGCAGTTCTTC.

The chain employs TRBV11-3 and TRBJ2-5; TRBD1 might be the D (6 bases). Germline lookup yields CDR1 SGHNT and CDR2 YENEEA. The CDR3 runs to 15 residues. V lost 6 bases and J lost 5, with 19 bases in between. The CDR3 protein is CASSNTGGSRETQYF. The DNA for the CDR3 is TGTGCCAGCAGTAATACTGGGGGCTCGCGGGAGACCCAGTACTTC.

This clone showed up just a few times. The V and J genes are TRBV6-5 and TRBJ1-6; D remains unclear. This CDR3 contains 14 residues. Trimming stripped 5 bases from V and 3 bases from J, with 8 bases between. The V gene's germline CDR1 is MNHEY and CDR2 SVGAGI. The CDR3 DNA sequence: TGTGCCAGCAGTGAGACGGGCTATAATTCACCCCTCCACTTT. This codes for CASSETGYNSPLHF.

V gene TRBV28 combines with J gene TRBJ2-6, with D possibly matching TRBD2 (6 bases). The V gene's germline CDR1 is MDHEN and CDR2 SYDVKM. The CDR3 runs to 18 residues. Trimming removed 0 bases from V and 0 bases from J, with 12 bases in between. CDR3 in DNA: TGTGCCAGCAGTTTATGGCAGGAGGGGTACTCTGGGGCCAACGTCCTGACTTTC. As protein: CASSLWQEGYSGANVLTF.

J is TRBJ2-3 and V is TRBV29-1; 10 bases are a match to TRBD1. This CDR3 contains 15 residues. Unmatched junction bases numbered 6, after V lost 6 bases and J lost 0 bases. The germline CDR1 and CDR2 sequences are SQVTM and ANQGSEA. The CDR3 reads CSVGQGTTSTDTQYF. DNA of the CDR3: TGCAGCGTGGGACAGGGGACCACTAGCACAGATACGCAGTATTTT.